These T cell receptor beta chains were read from a single sample in a study of blood T cell repertoires in COVID-19. TCRdb keeps only in-frame clones here, not all; method: immunoSEQ multiplex PCR. The table has about 310,000 clones, roughly 88% seen once. Sequencing was performed on PBMCs or T cells enriched from blood (not recorded which). The origin of the receptors is a young man who had recovered from COVID-19. Each CDR3 is given with its conserved first and last residue. The D gene is left open where the match is weak. Expanded clones are given a class, and other clones once, few, many or no size at all.

size,D,V,J,CDR3,DNA
-,TRBD2,TRBV24-1,TRBJ2-5,CATSDPRLAGGRETQYF,TGTGCCACCAGTGACCCAAGACTAGCGGGGGGCCGGGAGACCCAGTACTTC
-,TRBD1,TRBV11-2,TRBJ1-1,CASSSGQGVNTEAFF,TGTGCCAGCAGCTCAGGACAGGGGGTAAACACTGAAGCTTTCTTT
-,TRBD1,TRBV4-3,TRBJ2-7,CASSQGGPGTGGHEQYF,TGCGCCAGCAGCCAGGGGGGCCCTGGGACAGGGGGCCACGAGCAGTACTTC
-,-,TRBV18,TRBJ2-1,CASSPPGRGIAPIKQFF,TGTGCCAGCTCACCACCGGGCCGGGGAATAGCACCTATAAAGCAGTTCTTC
-,-,TRBV5-1,TRBJ2-3,CASSLVSGGITDTQYF,TGCGCCAGCAGCTTGGTTTCCGGGGGAATCACAGATACGCAGTATTTT
-,-,TRBV6-5,TRBJ1-1,CASSLQPLNTEAFF,TGTGCCAGCAGTTTACAGCCCTTGAACACTGAAGCTTTCTTT
-,TRBD1,TRBV10-1,TRBJ2-7,CASSDSDRGVDEQYF,TGCGCCAGCAGTGACTCCGACAGGGGGGTTGACGAGCAGTACTTC
-,-,TRBV5-1,TRBJ1-1,CASSKAGRLGTEAFF,TGCGCCAGCAGCAAAGCAGGGAGGTTAGGCACTGAAGCTTTCTTT
-,-,TRBV5-4,TRBJ1-3,CASSLGQSSGNTIYF,TGTGCCAGCAGCCTTGGACAGTCCTCTGGAAACACCATATATTTT
-,-,TRBV11-1,TRBJ1-2,CASSLGGRGGGYTF,TGTGCCAGCAGCCTAGGAGGGAGGGGAGGTGGCTACACCTTC
-,TRBD2,TRBV27,TRBJ2-3,CASSRVGRGAADTQYF,TGTGCCAGCAGCCGCGTGGGGCGGGGGGCGGCAGATACGCAGTATTTT
-,TRBD1,TRBV9,TRBJ2-6,CASSVPLDRAGGANVLTF,TGTGCCAGCAGCGTTCCCTTGGACAGGGCCGGTGGGGCCAACGTCCTGACTTTC
once,TRBD2,TRBV19,TRBJ2-2,CASSTLAGSGELFF,TGTGCCAGTAGTACGCTAGCGGGGTCCGGGGAGCTGTTTTTT
-,-,TRBV30,TRBJ1-2,CAWRYDRRYTF,TGTGCCTGGAGATACGACAGGCGCTACACCTTC
-,TRBD2,TRBV18,TRBJ2-3,CASSSFRGDLTDTQYF,TGTGCCAGCTCAAGTTTTCGGGGGGATTTGACAGATACGCAGTATTTT
once,-,TRBV11-2,TRBJ1-6,CASSLVQGFGSPLHF,TGTGCCAGCAGCTTAGTTCAGGGGTTCGGTTCACCCCTCCACTTT
once,TRBD1,TRBV9,TRBJ2-3,CASSVKTGGRGTDTQYF,TGTGCCAGCAGCGTAAAGACAGGGGGTCGTGGCACAGATACGCAGTATTTT
-,-,TRBV19,TRBJ2-3,CASNSGHTDTQYF,TGTGCCAGTAATAGCGGACACACAGATACGCAGTATTTT
-,TRBD1,TRBV27,TRBJ2-7,CASSLWGTGGPYEQYF,TGTGCCAGCAGTTTATGGGGGACAGGGGGCCCCTACGAGCAGTACTTC
-,TRBD1,TRBV11-1,TRBJ1-6,CASSLQGQGASPLHF,TGTGCCAGCAGCTTACAGGGACAGGGCGCTTCACCCCTCCACTTT
-,-,TRBV6-5,TRBJ2-3,CASSLTGQTDTQYF,TGTGCCAGCAGTTTGACAGGACAAACAGATACGCAGTATTTT
-,TRBD2,TRBV9,TRBJ2-1,CASKSGLAENNEQFF,TGTGCCAGCAAGAGTGGACTAGCGGAAAACAATGAGCAGTTCTTC
-,-,TRBV7-9,TRBJ1-1,CASSLAGGSQAFF,TGTGCCAGCAGCTTAGCCGGGGGTTCGCAAGCTTTCTTT
once,TRBD1,TRBV30,TRBJ1-2,CAWSGLDRGDNYGYTF,TGTGCCTGGAGTGGGTTAGACAGGGGGGATAACTATGGCTACACCTTC
-,-,TRBV2,TRBJ1-4,CASTGGIGSLFF,TGTGCCAGCACCGGAGGCATAGGGTCCCTGTTTTTT
-,-,TRBV5-6,TRBJ2-7,CASSLFHSFYEQYF,TGTGCCAGCAGCTTGTTTCACAGCTTCTACGAGCAGTACTTC